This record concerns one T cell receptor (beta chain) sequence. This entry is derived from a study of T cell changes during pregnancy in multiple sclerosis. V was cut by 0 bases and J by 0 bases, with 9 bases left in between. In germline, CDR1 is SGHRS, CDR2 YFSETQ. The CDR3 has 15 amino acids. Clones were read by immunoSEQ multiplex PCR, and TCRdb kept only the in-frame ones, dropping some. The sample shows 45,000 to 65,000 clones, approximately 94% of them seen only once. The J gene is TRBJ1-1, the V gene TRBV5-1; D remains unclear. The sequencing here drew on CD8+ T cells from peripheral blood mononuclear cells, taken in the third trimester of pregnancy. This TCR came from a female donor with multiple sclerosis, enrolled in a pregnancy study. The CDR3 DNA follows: TGCGCCAGCAGCTTGGGGGCAGTGATGAACACTGAAGCTTTCTTT. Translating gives CASSLGAVMNTEAFF.